This TCR beta chain was found in a study of blood T cell repertoires in COVID-19. Sequencing was performed with immunoSEQ multiplex PCR; in TCRdb, only in-frame clones are kept and a portion is missing. The table includes under 250,000 clones, more than 85% detected once. The ends were cut back, 3 bases at V and 5 bases at J, with 17 bases in the middle. The CDR3 sequence is 15 residues long. Germline V gene data show CDR1 as SGDLS and CDR2 as YYNGEE. This clonotype originated in a man in his 60s with COVID-19, enrolled during active disease. The J gene is TRBJ1-2, the V gene TRBV9; D possibly corresponds to TRBD1 (6 bases). The sequenced sample consisted of peripheral blood. CDR3: CASSADPGTTYGYTF. CDR3 DNA: TGTGCCAGCAGCGCAGACCCCGGGACAACTTATGGCTACACCTTC. The whole variable domain, remainder taken from reference TRBV9 and TRBJ1-2, is DSGVTQTPKHLITATGQRVTLRCSPRSGDLSVYWYQQSLDQGLQFLIQYYNGEERAKGNILERFSAQQFPDLHSELNLSSLELGDSALYFCASSADPGTTYGYTFGSGTRLTVV.